The T cell receptor (beta chain) described here comes from a study of molecular identifiers for immune sequencing clone quantification. Study-wide background: In replicates, RNA taken from approximately 20,000 or 100,000 naive CD8 cells was divided five ways, and four portions underwent sequencing.

This clonotype was detected many times. Its antigen is currently unknown. One entry per CDR3 protein results from TCRdb running MiXCR on the PCR reads. The data show roughly 630,000 distinct CDR3 sequences, with 25% seen just once and about 0.8% held by the top ten. A CD8+CD4-CCR7+CD45RA+ phenotype served as the sorting definition for naive CD8 T cells. Germline V gives CDR1 SGHDN, CDR2 FVKESK. V lost 6 bases, J lost 0 bases, and 12 bases lay in between. This CDR3 is built from 15 residues. Study-level points and caveats: Beyond 20 RNA copies, clones held over 97% of effector molecules, compared with under 1% in naive cells. Investigators reportedly could detect spiked Jurkat TCR RNA from one cell among approximately 930,000 naive cells.

The chain has TRBV14 and TRBJ2-1; possible D gene TRBD2, 6 bases. This receptor was identified in a human donor in good health. Some libraries in this study had Jurkat cell RNA spiked in. The sequenced sample consisted of naive CD8+ T cells from blood, with Jurkat cell RNA spiked in. Regarding subset: FACS-sorted CD8+CD4-CCR7+CD45RA+ naive T cells. CDR3 sequence: CASRLSGSSYNEQFF. The CDR3 DNA follows: TGTGCCAGCAGACTTAGCGGAAGCTCCTACAATGAGCAGTTCTTC.